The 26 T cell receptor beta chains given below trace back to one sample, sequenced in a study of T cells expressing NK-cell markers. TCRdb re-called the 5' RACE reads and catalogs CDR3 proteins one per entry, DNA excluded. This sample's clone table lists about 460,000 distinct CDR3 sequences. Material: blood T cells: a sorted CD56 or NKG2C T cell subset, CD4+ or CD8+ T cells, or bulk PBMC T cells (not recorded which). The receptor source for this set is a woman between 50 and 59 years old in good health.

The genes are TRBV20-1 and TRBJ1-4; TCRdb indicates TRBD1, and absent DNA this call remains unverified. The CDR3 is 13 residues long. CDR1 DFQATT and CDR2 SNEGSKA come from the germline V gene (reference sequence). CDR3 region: CSAKGQGIEKLFF.

This CDR3 is CASSALMEQYF. The rearrangement uses TRBV25-1 and TRBJ2-7. CDR3 length: 11 amino acids. Germline V gene data show CDR1 as MGHDK and CDR2 as SYGVNS.

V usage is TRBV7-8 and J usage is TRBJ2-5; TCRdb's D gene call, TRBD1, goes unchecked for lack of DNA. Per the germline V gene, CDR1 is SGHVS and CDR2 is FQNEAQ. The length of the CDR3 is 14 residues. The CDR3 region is CASSSQGWQETQYF. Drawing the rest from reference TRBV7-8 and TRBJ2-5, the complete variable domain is GAGVSQSPRYKVAKRGQDVALRCDPISGHVSLFWYQQALGQGPEFLTYFQNEAQLDKSGLPSDRFFAERPEGSVSTLKIQRTQQEDSAVYLCASSSQGWQETQYFGPGTRLLVL.

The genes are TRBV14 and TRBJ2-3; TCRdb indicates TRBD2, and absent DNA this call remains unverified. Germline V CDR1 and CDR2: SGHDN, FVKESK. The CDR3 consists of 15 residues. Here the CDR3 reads CASSQESRTWDTQYF.

CDR3 in amino acids: CASSLKTLGSGNTIYF. The chain couples TRBV7-6 to TRBJ1-3. This CDR3 is 16 amino acids long. The germline V gene has CDR1 SGHVS and CDR2 FNYEAQ.

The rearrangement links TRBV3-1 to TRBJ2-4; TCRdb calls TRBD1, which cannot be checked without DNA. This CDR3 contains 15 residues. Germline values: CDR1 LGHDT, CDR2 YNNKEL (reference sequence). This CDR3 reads CASSQSDRRENIQYF.

The CDR3 sequence is CASSYSVLVRSGELFF. The chain is built from TRBV6-5 and TRBJ2-2. The CDR3 runs to 16 residues. The V gene's germline CDR1 is MNHEY and CDR2 SVGAGI.

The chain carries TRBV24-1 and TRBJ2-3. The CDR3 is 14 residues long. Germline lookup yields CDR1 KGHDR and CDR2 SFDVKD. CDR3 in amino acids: CATSEATITDTQYF.

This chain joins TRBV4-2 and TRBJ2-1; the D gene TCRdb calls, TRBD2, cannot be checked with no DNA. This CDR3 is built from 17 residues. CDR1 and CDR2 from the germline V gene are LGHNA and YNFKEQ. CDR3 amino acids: CASSQDRLAGVSNEQFF.

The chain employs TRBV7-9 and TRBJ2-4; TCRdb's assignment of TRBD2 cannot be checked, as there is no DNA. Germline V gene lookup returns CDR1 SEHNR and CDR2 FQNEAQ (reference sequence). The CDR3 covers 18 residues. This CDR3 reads CASSFGLAGILAKNIQYF.

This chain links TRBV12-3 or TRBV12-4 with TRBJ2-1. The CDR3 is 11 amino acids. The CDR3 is CASSFPSEQFF.

The CDR3 reads CASSRQLSFTDTQYF. V usage is TRBV7-3 and J usage is TRBJ2-3; as DNA is missing, the TRBD1 call by TCRdb cannot be tested. In germline, CDR1 is SGHTA, CDR2 FQGTGA. The CDR3 is 15 amino acids.

The CDR3 region is CSVASRGTGAYGYTF. This sequence joins TRBV29-1 and TRBJ1-2; TCRdb selects TRBD1, and the lack of DNA leaves this call unchecked. The CDR3 is made up of 15 amino acids. CDR1 SQVTM and CDR2 ANQGSEA come from the germline V gene. The full variable domain, in which reference TRBV29-1 and TRBJ1-2 provide the parts outside the CDR3, is SAVISQKPSRDICQRGTSLTIQCQVDSQVTMMFWYRQQPGQSLTLIATANQGSEATYESGFVIDKFPISRPNLTFSTLTVSNMSPEDSSIYLCSVASRGTGAYGYTFGSGTRLTVV.

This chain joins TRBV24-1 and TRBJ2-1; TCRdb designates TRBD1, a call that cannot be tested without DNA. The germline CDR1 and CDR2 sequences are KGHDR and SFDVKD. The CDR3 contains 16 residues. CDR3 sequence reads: CATSAVSGDSYNEQFF.

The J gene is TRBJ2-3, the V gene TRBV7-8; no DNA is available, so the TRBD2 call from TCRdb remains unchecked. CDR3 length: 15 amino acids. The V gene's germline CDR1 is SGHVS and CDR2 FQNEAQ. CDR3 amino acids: CASSPVAGGTDTQYF.

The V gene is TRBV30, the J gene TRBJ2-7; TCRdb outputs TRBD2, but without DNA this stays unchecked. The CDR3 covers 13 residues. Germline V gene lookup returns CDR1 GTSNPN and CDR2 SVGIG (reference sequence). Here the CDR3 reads CAWSVGRDYEQYF.

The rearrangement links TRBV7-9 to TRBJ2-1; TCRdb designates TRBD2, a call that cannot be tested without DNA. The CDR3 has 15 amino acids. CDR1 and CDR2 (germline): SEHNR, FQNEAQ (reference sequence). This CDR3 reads CATVGGASGTNEQFF.

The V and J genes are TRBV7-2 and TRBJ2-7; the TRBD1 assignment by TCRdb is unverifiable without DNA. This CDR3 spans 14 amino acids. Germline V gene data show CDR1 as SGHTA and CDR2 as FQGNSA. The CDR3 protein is CASSLHRGGYEQYF. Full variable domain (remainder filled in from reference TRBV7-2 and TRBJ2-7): GAGVSQSPSNKVTEKGKDVELRCDPISGHTALYWYRQSLGQGLEFLIYFQGNSAPDKSGLPSDRFSAERTGGSVSTLTIQRTQQEDSAVYLCASSLHRGGYEQYFGPGTRLTVT.

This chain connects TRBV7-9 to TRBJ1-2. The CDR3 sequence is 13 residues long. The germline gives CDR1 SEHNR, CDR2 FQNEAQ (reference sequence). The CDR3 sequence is CASSFAGRNGYTF.

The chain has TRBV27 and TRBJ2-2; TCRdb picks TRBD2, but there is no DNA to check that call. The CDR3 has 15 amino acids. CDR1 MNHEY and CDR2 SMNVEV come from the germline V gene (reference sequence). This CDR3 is CASSGLAGNTGELFF.

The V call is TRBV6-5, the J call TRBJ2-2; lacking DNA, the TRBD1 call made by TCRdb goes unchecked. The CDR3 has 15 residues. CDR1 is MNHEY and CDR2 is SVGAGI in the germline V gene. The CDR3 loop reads CASSWRGRPTGELFF.

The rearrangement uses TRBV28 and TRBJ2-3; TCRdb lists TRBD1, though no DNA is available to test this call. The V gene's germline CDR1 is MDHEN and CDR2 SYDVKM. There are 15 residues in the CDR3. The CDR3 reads CASKVAGGRVDTQYF. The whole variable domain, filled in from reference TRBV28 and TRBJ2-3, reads DVKVTQSSRYLVKRTGEKVFLECVQDMDHENMFWYRQDPGLGLRLIYFSYDVKMKEKGDIPEGYSVSREKKERFSLILESASTNQTSMYLCASKVAGGRVDTQYFGPGTRLTVL.

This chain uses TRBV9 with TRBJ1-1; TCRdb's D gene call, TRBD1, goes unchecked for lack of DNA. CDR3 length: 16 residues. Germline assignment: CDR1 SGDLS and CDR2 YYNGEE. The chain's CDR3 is CASSVGGGQPNTEAFF.

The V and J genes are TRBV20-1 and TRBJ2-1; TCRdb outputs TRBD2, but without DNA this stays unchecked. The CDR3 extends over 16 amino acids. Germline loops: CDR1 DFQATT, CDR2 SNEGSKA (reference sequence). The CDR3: CSAPQPLTSPYNEQFF.

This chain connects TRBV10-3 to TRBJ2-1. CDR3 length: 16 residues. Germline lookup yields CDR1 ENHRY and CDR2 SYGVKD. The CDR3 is CAISAFEGRTYNEQFF.

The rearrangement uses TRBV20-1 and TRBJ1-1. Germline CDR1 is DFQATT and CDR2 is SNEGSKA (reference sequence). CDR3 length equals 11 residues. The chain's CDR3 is CSAPSGIEAFF.